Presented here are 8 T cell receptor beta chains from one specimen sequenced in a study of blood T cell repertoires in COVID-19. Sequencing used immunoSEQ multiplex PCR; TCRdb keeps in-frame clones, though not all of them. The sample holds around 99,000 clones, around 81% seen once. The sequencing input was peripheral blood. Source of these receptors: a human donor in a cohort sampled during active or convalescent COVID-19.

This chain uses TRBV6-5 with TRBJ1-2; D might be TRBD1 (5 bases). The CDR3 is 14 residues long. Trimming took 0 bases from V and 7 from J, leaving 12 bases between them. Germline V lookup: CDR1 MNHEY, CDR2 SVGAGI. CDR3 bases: TGTGCCAGCAGTTACTCGGGGGGAGCAGTTGGCTACACCTTC. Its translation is CASSYSGGAVGYTF.

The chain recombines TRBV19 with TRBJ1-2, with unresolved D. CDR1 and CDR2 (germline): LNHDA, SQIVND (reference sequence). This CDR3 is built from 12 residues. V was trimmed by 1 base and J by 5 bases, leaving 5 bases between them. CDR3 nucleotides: TGTGCCAGTAGTATAGGGGAGTATGGCTACACCTTC. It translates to CASSIGEYGYTF.

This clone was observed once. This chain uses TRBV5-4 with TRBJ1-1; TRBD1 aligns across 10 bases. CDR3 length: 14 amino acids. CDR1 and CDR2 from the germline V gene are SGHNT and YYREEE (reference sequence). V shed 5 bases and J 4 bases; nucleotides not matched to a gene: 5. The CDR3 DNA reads TGTGCCAGCAGGCTCTGGGACAGGGGCACTGAAGCTTTCTTT. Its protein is CASRLWDRGTEAFF.

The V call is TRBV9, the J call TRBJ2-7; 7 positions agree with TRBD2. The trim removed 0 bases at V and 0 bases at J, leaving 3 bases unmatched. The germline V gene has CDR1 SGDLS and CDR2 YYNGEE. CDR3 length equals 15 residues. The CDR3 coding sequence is TGTGCCAGCAGCGTAGCGGGAGGAGTCTCCTACGAGCAGTACTTC. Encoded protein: CASSVAGGVSYEQYF.

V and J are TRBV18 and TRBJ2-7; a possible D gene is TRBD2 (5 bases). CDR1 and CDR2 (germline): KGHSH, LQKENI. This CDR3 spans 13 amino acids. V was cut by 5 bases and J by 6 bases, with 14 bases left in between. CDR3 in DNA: TGTGCCAGCTCAACCGGACTCTCTCGCGAGCAGTACTTC. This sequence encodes CASSTGLSREQYF.

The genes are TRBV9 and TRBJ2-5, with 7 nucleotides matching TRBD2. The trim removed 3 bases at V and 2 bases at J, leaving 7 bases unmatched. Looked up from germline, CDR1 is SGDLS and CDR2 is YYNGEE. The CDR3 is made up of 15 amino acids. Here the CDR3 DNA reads TGTGCCAGCAGCGGGGGGACTACCCCACAAGAGACCCAGTACTTC. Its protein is CASSGGTTPQETQYF. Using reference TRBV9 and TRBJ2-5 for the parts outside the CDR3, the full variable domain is DSGVTQTPKHLITATGQRVTLRCSPRSGDLSVYWYQQSLDQGLQFLIQYYNGEERAKGNILERFSAQQFPDLHSELNLSSLELGDSALYFCASSGGTTPQETQYFGPGTRLLVL.

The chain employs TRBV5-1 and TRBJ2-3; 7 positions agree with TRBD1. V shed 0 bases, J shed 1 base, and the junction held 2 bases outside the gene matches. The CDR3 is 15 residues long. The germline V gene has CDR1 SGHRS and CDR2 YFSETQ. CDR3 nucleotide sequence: TGCGCCAGCAGCTTGGACGACAGGGGCACAGATACGCAGTATTTT. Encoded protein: CASSLDDRGTDTQYF.

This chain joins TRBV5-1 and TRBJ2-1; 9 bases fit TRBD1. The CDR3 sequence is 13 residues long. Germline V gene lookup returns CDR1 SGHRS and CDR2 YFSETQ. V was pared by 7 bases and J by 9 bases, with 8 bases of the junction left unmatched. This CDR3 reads CASGPTGGVEQFF. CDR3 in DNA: TGCGCCAGCGGTCCTACAGGGGGCGTTGAGCAGTTCTTC.